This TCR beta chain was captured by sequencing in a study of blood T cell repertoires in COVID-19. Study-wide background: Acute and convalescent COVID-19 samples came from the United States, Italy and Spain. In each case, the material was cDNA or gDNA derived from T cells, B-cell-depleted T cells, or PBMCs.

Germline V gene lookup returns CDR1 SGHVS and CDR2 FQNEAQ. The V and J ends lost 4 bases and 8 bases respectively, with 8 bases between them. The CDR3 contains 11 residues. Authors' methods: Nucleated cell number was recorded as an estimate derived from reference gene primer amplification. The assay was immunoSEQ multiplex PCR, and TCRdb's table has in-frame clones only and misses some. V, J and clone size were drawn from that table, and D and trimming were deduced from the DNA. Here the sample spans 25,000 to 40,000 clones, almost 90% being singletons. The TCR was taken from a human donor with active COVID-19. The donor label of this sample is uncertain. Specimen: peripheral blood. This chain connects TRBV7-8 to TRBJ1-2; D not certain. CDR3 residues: CASSSPGGYTF. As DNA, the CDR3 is TGTGCCAGCAGCTCCCCCGGGGGCTACACCTTC.